Below, 16 T cell receptor beta chains from the same sample are listed, as sequenced in a study of CD8+ T cells in alopecia areata. Treatment indicated: oral pan-JAK inhibitor, 5-10 mg twice daily. Extraction and reverse transcription of RNA yielded cDNA as the sequencing template. Generated by immunoSEQ multiplex PCR, the TCRdb table keeps only in-frame clones and is missing some. Found here are about 210,000 clones, around three fifths of them singletons; the top ten hold 1.5% to 2%. Here the sequenced sample was CD4+ T cells sorted from blood, taken at week 4, from a patient treated with tofacitinib. All receptors derive from a human donor with alopecia areata.

This clone has a handful of counts. The genes are TRBV9 and TRBJ2-5; D gene uncertain. The CDR3 loop spans 15 amino acids. Germline V gene sequence: CDR1 SGDLS, CDR2 YYNGEE. V gave up 4 bases and J gave up 2 bases, with 15 bases separating them. The CDR3 region is CASSLTSMQQETQYF. Written as DNA, the CDR3 is TGTGCCAGCAGCCTTACTTCCATGCAACAAGAGACCCAGTACTTC.

This rearrangement joins TRBV30 to TRBJ2-3; perhaps D is TRBD1 or TRBD2 (6 bases each). Germline V gene data show CDR1 as GTSNPN and CDR2 as SVGIG (reference sequence). Trimming pared 3 bases from V and 3 bases from J, leaving 16 bases between. This CDR3 has 15 amino acids. CDR3 bases: TGTGCCTGGAGCCCGAGGTCGGGGGCTACAGATACGCAGTATTTT. Amino acid sequence: CAWSPRSGATDTQYF.

V is TRBV7-8 and J is TRBJ1-2; 8 bases are shared with TRBD1. The trim removed 1 base at V and 0 bases at J, leaving 22 bases unmatched. The CDR3 runs 22 residues. Germline-derived CDR1 and CDR2 are SGHVS and FQNEAQ. CDR3 amino acids: CASSLEGRPQGARQGANYGYTF. CDR3 coding DNA: TGTGCCAGCAGCTTAGAGGGGCGTCCGCAGGGGGCACGACAGGGAGCTAACTATGGCTACACCTTC.

This clone was observed a single time. V usage is TRBV2 and J usage is TRBJ1-1; 8 nucleotides line up with TRBD1. The CDR3 spans 12 residues. Unmatched junction bases numbered 1, after V lost 7 bases and J lost 3 bases. Germline-derived CDR1 and CDR2 are SNHLY and FYNNEI. The CDR3 sequence is CASNRGYTEAFF. CDR3 coding DNA: TGTGCCAGCAACAGGGGGTACACTGAAGCTTTCTTT.

V is TRBV2 and J is TRBJ1-5; 7 nucleotides match TRBD1. V was clipped by 5 bases and J by 7 bases; unmatched bases: 5. Looked up from germline, CDR1 is SNHLY and CDR2 is FYNNEI. The CDR3 has 13 amino acids. The CDR3 spells CASSTGERQPQHF. Here the CDR3 DNA reads TGTGCCAGCAGTACAGGGGAGAGGCAGCCCCAGCATTTT.

The chain couples TRBV25-1 to TRBJ1-2; unclear D gene. CDR3 length: 13 amino acids. Trimming pared 1 base from V and 8 bases from J, leaving 11 bases between. CDR1 is MGHDK, CDR2 SYGVNS, per germline. CDR3 loop: CASSEWVVGGYTF. The CDR3 DNA follows: TGTGCCAGCAGTGAATGGGTGGTCGGCGGCTACACCTTC.

V gene TRBV30 combines with J gene TRBJ1-2; D remains ambiguous. The V end lost 5 bases, the J end lost 7 bases, and 11 bases lay between the germline ends. CDR3 size: 11 residues. CDR1 and CDR2 (germline): GTSNPN, SVGIG (reference sequence). CDR3: CAWWDRGGYTF. The CDR3, as DNA: TGTGCCTGGTGGGATCGGGGTGGCTACACCTTC.

CDR3: CASSEASGGTYNEQFF. The DNA for the CDR3 is TGCGCCAGCAGTGAGGCTAGCGGGGGTACCTACAATGAGCAGTTCTTC. This chain links TRBV10-1 with TRBJ2-1; 10 positions match TRBD2. The CDR3 extends over 16 amino acids. V lost 2 bases, J lost 2 bases, and 3 bases stayed unmatched. Germline V gene lookup returns CDR1 WNHNN and CDR2 SYGVQD (reference sequence).

At least ten counts were recorded for this clone. The chain combines TRBV5-1 with TRBJ1-1; D remains unclear. Looked up from germline, CDR1 is SGHRS and CDR2 is YFSETQ. This CDR3 has 14 residues. The V gene lost 0 bases and the J gene lost 7 bases, with 13 bases spanning the gap. CDR3 DNA sequence: TGCGCCAGCAGCTTGGGGGGAGGAGGAGGTGAAGCTTTCTTT. Protein product: CASSLGGGGGEAFF.

This chain uses TRBV30 with TRBJ1-3, with no clear D. This CDR3 has 17 residues. Trimming took 4 bases from V and 2 from J, leaving 21 bases between them. CDR1 and CDR2 from the germline V gene are GTSNPN and SVGIG (reference sequence). As DNA, the CDR3 is TGTGCCTGGAAATATGCCGCGGGCGGGATGACTGGAAACACCATATATTTT. Encoded protein: CAWKYAAGGMTGNTIYF.

This clone has just a few counts. The chain employs TRBV9 and TRBJ2-5; the match to TRBD1 covers 9 bases. Germline CDR1 is SGDLS and CDR2 is YYNGEE. The V gene end was trimmed by 4 bases and the J gene end by 5 bases; junction bases not matched to a gene: 9. CDR3 size: 15 residues. The CDR3: CASSLGTGLTETQYF. CDR3 DNA: TGTGCCAGCAGCCTCGGGACAGGGCTTACGGAGACCCAGTACTTC.

This sequence joins TRBV27 and TRBJ1-2; 7 nucleotides align to TRBD1. Per the germline V gene, CDR1 is MNHEY and CDR2 is SMNVEV (reference sequence). V lost 3 bases to trimming and J lost 4 bases; unmatched junction nucleotides: 8. The CDR3 length is 15 residues. The CDR3: CASSFSGTAVYGYTF. DNA for the CDR3: TGTGCCAGCAGTTTTTCGGGGACAGCAGTCTATGGCTACACCTTC.

V and J are TRBV29-1 and TRBJ2-3; a possible D gene is TRBD1 (6 bases). V was cut by 2 bases and J by 0 bases, with 12 bases left in between. CDR1 is SQVTM, CDR2 ANQGSEA, per germline. This CDR3 region has 15 residues. The CDR3 is CSVEPTGQSTDTQYF. CDR3 sequence (DNA): TGCAGCGTTGAACCCACAGGGCAAAGCACAGATACGCAGTATTTT.

The rearrangement uses TRBV2 and TRBJ2-1, with 10 bases aligning to TRBD2. Germline CDR1 is SNHLY and CDR2 is FYNNEI. The ends lost 8 bases at V and 2 bases at J; junction bases unmatched: 0. This CDR3 contains 13 residues. The CDR3 nucleotides are TGTGCCAGCGGGACTAGCGCCTACAATGAGCAGTTCTTC. Translation: CASGTSAYNEQFF.

The rearrangement joins TRBV30 to TRBJ2-3; perhaps TRBD2 as D (6 bases). CDR1 and CDR2 from the germline V gene are GTSNPN and SVGIG (reference sequence). The CDR3 contains 16 residues. Between the trimmed V and J ends, which lost 1 base and 0 bases, there was a span of 14 bases. CDR3 coding DNA: TGTGCCTGGAGTGGGCAGCAGACTAGAAGCACAGATACGCAGTATTTT. This encodes CAWSGQQTRSTDTQYF.

CDR3 sequence reads: CASSDTGTGANVLTF. CDR3 nucleotides: TGTGCCAGCAGCGATACAGGGACTGGGGCCAACGTCCTGACTTTC. This sequence joins TRBV7-9 and TRBJ2-6; D is possibly TRBD1 (6 bases). The length of the CDR3 is 15 residues. Deletions cut 5 bases from V and 2 bases from J, with 10 bases between. The germline V gene has CDR1 SEHNR and CDR2 FQNEAQ (reference sequence).